What follows is one T cell receptor beta chain and its context. What it binds is unknown. The data are from a study of T cell repertoires in cytomegalovirus infection. The CDR3 is 17 residues long. Germline CDR1 reads SGHVS; CDR2 reads FNYEAQ. The trim removed 4 bases at V and 6 bases at J, leaving 11 bases unmatched. One entry per CDR3 protein results from TCRdb running MiXCR on the reads. Seen here are about 920,000 distinct CDR3 sequences, 30% to 40% observed once, and the top ten hold 13%. This clonotype was sampled from a human donor in good health (CMV status not recorded). Some clones in this sample may be carry-over from other donors' samples. The specimen comprised cultured CD8+ T cells from PBMCs, sampled from culture after CMV antigen stimulation. The V gene is TRBV7-6, the J gene TRBJ1-6; 8 bases map to TRBD1. The CDR3 coding sequence is TGTGCCAGCAGCTCCACAGGGGGTCACCCCTCTAATTCACCCCTCCACTTT. Its translation: CASSSTGGHPSNSPLHF.